The next 9 T cell receptor beta chains were all read from a single sample in a study of blood T cell repertoires in COVID-19. This table comes from immunoSEQ multiplex PCR, and its TCRdb copy is limited to in-frame clones, with some not included. The table records hundreds of thousands of clones, roughly 90% of them present only once. Input material: peripheral blood. The receptors stem from a woman aged 50 to 60 with acute or convalescent COVID-19.

This clone was recorded once. J is TRBJ1-2 and V is TRBV27; D ambiguous. The CDR3 loop spans 12 amino acids. V was clipped by 7 bases and J by 3 bases, with 9 bases between them. CDR1 is MNHEY and CDR2 is SMNVEV in the germline V gene (reference sequence). CDR3 sequence reads: CASTRRYYGYTF. The CDR3 DNA follows: TGTGCCAGCACCCGTCGGTACTATGGCTACACCTTC.

The rearrangement links TRBV5-1 to TRBJ2-3, with D perhaps TRBD2 (6 bases). The CDR3 consists of 16 residues. Germline V gene data show CDR1 as SGHRS and CDR2 as YFSETQ. Trimming pared 4 bases from V and 2 bases from J, leaving 17 bases between. The CDR3 coding sequence is TGCGCCAGCAGCCCGGGAGTTGGGCAGCTCACAGATACGCAGTATTTT. Protein: CASSPGVGQLTDTQYF. Using reference TRBV5-1 and TRBJ2-3 for the parts outside the CDR3, the full variable domain is KAGVTQTPRYLIKTRGQQVTLSCSPISGHRSVSWYQQTPGQGLQFLFEYFSETQRNKGNFPGRFSGRQFSNSRSEMNVSTLELGDSALYLCASSPGVGQLTDTQYFGPGTRLTVL.

The V call is TRBV10-3, the J call TRBJ1-1; D is undetermined. The germline V gene has CDR1 ENHRY and CDR2 SYGVKD. The CDR3 is 16 residues long. V was pared by 3 bases and J by 7 bases, with 21 bases between. The CDR3 spells CAISDYAGLGRGEAFF. The CDR3 nucleotides read TGTGCCATCAGTGACTACGCGGGCCTTGGAAGAGGTGAAGCTTTCTTT.

CDR3 region: CATSDFGTGGGHTDTQYF. Here the CDR3 DNA reads TGTGCCACCAGTGATTTCGGGACAGGTGGGGGGCACACAGATACGCAGTATTTT. This rearrangement joins TRBV24-1 to TRBJ2-3; 8 bases match TRBD1. The CDR3 spans 18 residues. CDR1 KGHDR and CDR2 SFDVKD come from the germline V gene. Trimming cost V 1 base and J 2 bases; bases outside gene matches: 10.

V is TRBV9 and J is TRBJ2-7, with unresolved D. This CDR3 region has 14 residues. Trimming stripped 2 bases from V and 0 bases from J, with 9 bases between. Germline CDR1 SGDLS, CDR2 YYNGEE. The CDR3 loop reads CASSVSLTSYEQYF. The DNA of the CDR3 is TGTGCCAGCAGCGTTTCACTTACCTCCTACGAGCAGTACTTC.

This clone showed up just once. The chain links TRBV9 to TRBJ2-3; D not certain. V was cut by 3 bases and J by 5 bases, with 7 bases left in between. Germline V gene sequence: CDR1 SGDLS, CDR2 YYNGEE. The CDR3 consists of 12 residues. In DNA form, the CDR3 reads TGTGCCAGCAGCGAACAAGAAGATACGCAGTATTTT. Translated, it gives CASSEQEDTQYF.

The V gene is TRBV5-1, the J gene TRBJ2-3; 13 bases match TRBD2. V gave up 2 bases and J gave up 2 bases; unmatched junction bases: 8. The length of the CDR3 is 18 residues. Germline V CDR1 and CDR2: SGHRS, YFSETQ. CDR3 sequence (DNA): TGCGCCAGCAGCTTTCCTGCTGGGACTAGCGGGAACACAGATACGCAGTATTTT. Encoded protein: CASSFPAGTSGNTDTQYF.

In DNA, the CDR3 is TGCGCCAGCAGCTTGTCCTCGGGAGGGTTCGCTTCCTACGAGCAGTACTTC. This sequence encodes CASSLSSGGFASYEQYF. The V call is TRBV5-1, the J call TRBJ2-7; 8 positions agree with TRBD2. CDR3 length: 17 residues. The J segment lost 1 base and the V segment lost 1 base, leaving 10 bases of the junction unmatched. Germline lookup yields CDR1 SGHRS and CDR2 YFSETQ.

The V call is TRBV7-9, the J call TRBJ2-1; D is possibly TRBD2 (6 bases). This CDR3 is built from 16 residues. V dropped 0 bases and J dropped 0 bases, with 9 bases sitting between them. The germline gives CDR1 SEHNR, CDR2 FQNEAQ (reference sequence). CDR3 bases: TGTGCCAGCAGCTTAGCCGGGACTGGCTCCTACAATGAGCAGTTCTTC. Encoded protein: CASSLAGTGSYNEQFF.